This is a list of T cell receptor beta chains from one sample in a study of blood T cell repertoires in COVID-19. The data were produced by immunoSEQ multiplex PCR, yet TCRdb's version contains in-frame clones alone and is incomplete. The data contain 65,000 to 85,000 clones, 75% to 90% of them singletons. Sequenced input: peripheral blood. These receptors came from a human donor in a cohort sampled during active COVID-19. Both conserved end residues are part of each CDR3. A D gene is named only where the DNA matches it firmly. Size is omitted from some rows. Given values are once, few, many or a class for expanded clones.

j_gene: TRBJ2-5; v_gene: TRBV5-1; d_gene: NA; abundance: NA; CDR3nt: TGCGCCAGCAGCTCGGACATACGAGAGACCCAGTACTTC; CDR3aa: CASSSDIRETQYF
j_gene: TRBJ1-2; v_gene: TRBV28; d_gene: NA; abundance: NA; CDR3nt: TGTGCCAGCAGTTCGCATGGGGGGTTGAATGGCTACACCTTC; CDR3aa: CASSSHGGLNGYTF
j_gene: TRBJ1-1; v_gene: TRBV19; d_gene: NA; abundance: NA; CDR3nt: TGTGCCAGTAGTAGGGGGCCCAACACTGAAGCTTTCTTT; CDR3aa: CASSRGPNTEAFF
j_gene: TRBJ2-2; v_gene: TRBV27; d_gene: NA; abundance: few; CDR3nt: TGTGCCAGCAGGCCTACGCGACTCAACACCGGGGAGCTGTTTTTT; CDR3aa: CASRPTRLNTGELFF
j_gene: TRBJ2-7; v_gene: TRBV6-1; d_gene: NA; abundance: once; CDR3nt: TGTGCCAGCAGTGAATTGGACAATATCTACGAGCAGTACTTC; CDR3aa: CASSELDNIYEQYF
j_gene: TRBJ1-5; v_gene: TRBV7-8; d_gene: NA; abundance: few; CDR3nt: TGTGCCAGCAGCTTGACAGGCAGCAATCAGCCCCAGCATTTT; CDR3aa: CASSLTGSNQPQHF
j_gene: TRBJ1-1; v_gene: TRBV6-5; d_gene: NA; abundance: NA; CDR3nt: TGTGCCAGCAGCCAGGCTCAGACTGAAGCTTTCTTT; CDR3aa: CASSQAQTEAFF
j_gene: TRBJ1-4; v_gene: TRBV11-2; d_gene: NA; abundance: NA; CDR3nt: TGTGCCAGCAGCTTAGCAGCCACGGGGAATGAAAAACTGTTTTTT; CDR3aa: CASSLAATGNEKLFF
j_gene: TRBJ1-6; v_gene: TRBV11-3; d_gene: NA; abundance: NA; CDR3nt: TGTGCCAGCAGCTCCGGACTGGATAATTCACCCCTCCACTTT; CDR3aa: CASSSGLDNSPLHF
j_gene: TRBJ1-2; v_gene: TRBV10-3; d_gene: NA; abundance: once; CDR3nt: TGTGCCATCTTCAATTCAGTTAGCTTCTATGGCTACACCTTC; CDR3aa: CAIFNSVSFYGYTF
j_gene: TRBJ1-2; v_gene: TRBV6-5; d_gene: NA; abundance: NA; CDR3nt: TGTGCCAGCAGTTACTCCTCCGACAGCTTCTATGGCTACACCTTC; CDR3aa: CASSYSSDSFYGYTF
j_gene: TRBJ1-2; v_gene: TRBV7-9; d_gene: TRBD1; abundance: NA; CDR3nt: TGTGCCAGCAGCCCCGGGACAGACTATGGCTACACCTTC; CDR3aa: CASSPGTDYGYTF
j_gene: TRBJ2-7; v_gene: TRBV30; d_gene: NA; abundance: NA; CDR3nt: TGTGCCTGGAGGGACGTCGGGGAATACGAGCAGTACTTC; CDR3aa: CAWRDVGEYEQYF
j_gene: TRBJ2-5; v_gene: TRBV2; d_gene: NA; abundance: NA; CDR3nt: TGTGCCAGTAGAGCAGAGACCCAGTACTTC; CDR3aa: CASRAETQYF
j_gene: TRBJ2-1; v_gene: TRBV9; d_gene: TRBD1; abundance: NA; CDR3nt: TGTGCCAGCAGCGTGAGACAGGGTTCGGTCAATGAGCAGTTCTTC; CDR3aa: CASSVRQGSVNEQFF
j_gene: TRBJ1-1; v_gene: TRBV30; d_gene: TRBD1; abundance: NA; CDR3nt: TGTGCCTGGAGTCTGGGACAGCTTGCCACTGAAGCTTTCTTT; CDR3aa: CAWSLGQLATEAFF
j_gene: TRBJ1-2; v_gene: TRBV14; d_gene: TRBD1; abundance: NA; CDR3nt: TGTGCCAGCAGCCGAACCACAGGGGCACTCGTCTATGGCTACACCTTC; CDR3aa: CASSRTTGALVYGYTF
j_gene: TRBJ1-1; v_gene: TRBV2; d_gene: TRBD1; abundance: once; CDR3nt: TGTGCCAGCAGTGAAGAGGGGACAGTCATAGAAGCTTTCTTT; CDR3aa: CASSEEGTVIEAFF
j_gene: TRBJ1-1; v_gene: TRBV6-4; d_gene: TRBD1; abundance: few; CDR3nt: TGTGCCAGCAGTGAGACAGGGGGAGTCTCTGAAGCTTTCTTT; CDR3aa: CASSETGGVSEAFF
j_gene: TRBJ1-6; v_gene: TRBV5-6; d_gene: NA; abundance: NA; CDR3nt: TGTGCCAGCAGCTTGGGGCAGACCTATAATTCACCCCTCCACTTT; CDR3aa: CASSLGQTYNSPLHF
j_gene: TRBJ1-3; v_gene: TRBV6-1; d_gene: NA; abundance: NA; CDR3nt: TGTGCCAGCAGTGAAGGGTACAGCTCTGGAAACACCATATATTTT; CDR3aa: CASSEGYSSGNTIYF